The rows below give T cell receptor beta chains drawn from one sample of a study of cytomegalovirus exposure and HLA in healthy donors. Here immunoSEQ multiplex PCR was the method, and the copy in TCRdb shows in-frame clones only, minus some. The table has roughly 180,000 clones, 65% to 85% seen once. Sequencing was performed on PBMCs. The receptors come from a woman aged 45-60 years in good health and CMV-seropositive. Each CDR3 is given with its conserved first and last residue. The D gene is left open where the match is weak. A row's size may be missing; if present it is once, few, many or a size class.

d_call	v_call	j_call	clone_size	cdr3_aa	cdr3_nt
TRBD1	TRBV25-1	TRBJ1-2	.	CASSEYRDSNYGYTF	TGTGCCAGCAGTGAATATAGGGACAGTAACTATGGCTACACCTTC
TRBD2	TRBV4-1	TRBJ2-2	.	CASTDLRGGAGTGELFF	TGCGCCAGCACCGACCTCCGGGGGGGGGCGGGCACCGGGGAGCTGTTTTTT
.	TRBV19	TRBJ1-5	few	CASSGGRLNQPQHF	TGTGCCAGTAGCGGGGGACGGTTAAATCAGCCCCAGCATTTT
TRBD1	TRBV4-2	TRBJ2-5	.	CASSQDPQGRVKETQYF	TGTGCCAGCAGCCAAGATCCACAGGGGAGAGTTAAAGAGACCCAGTACTTC
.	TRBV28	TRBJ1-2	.	CASRPSGQTLYGYTF	TGTGCCAGCAGACCTTCAGGACAGACACTCTATGGCTACACCTTC
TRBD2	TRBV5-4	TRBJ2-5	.	CASSLAGVAGGEQTQYF	TGTGCCAGCAGCTTGGCCGGAGTAGCGGGGGGGGAGCAGACCCAGTACTTC
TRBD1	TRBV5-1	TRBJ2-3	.	CASLRTGRFSDTQYF	TGCGCCAGCCTTAGGACAGGGAGATTCTCAGATACGCAGTATTTT
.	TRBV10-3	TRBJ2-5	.	CAISEGGETQYF	TGTGCCATCAGTGAGGGGGGGGAGACCCAGTACTTC
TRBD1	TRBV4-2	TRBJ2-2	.	CAIGSRQGNTGELFF	TGTGCCATCGGATCTAGACAGGGGAACACCGGGGAGCTGTTTTTT
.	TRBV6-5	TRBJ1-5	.	CASSWSPLNQPQHF	TGTGCCAGCAGTTGGTCACCACTAAATCAGCCCCAGCATTTT
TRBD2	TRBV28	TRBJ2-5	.	CASSFPTSGLAGWQYF	TGTGCCAGCAGCTTTCCGACTAGCGGGTTGGCAGGTTGGCAGTACTTC
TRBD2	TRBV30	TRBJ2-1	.	CAWSPTSGYNEQFF	TGTGCCTGGAGTCCGACTAGCGGCTACAATGAGCAGTTCTTC
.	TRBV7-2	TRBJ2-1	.	CASSSTAGSYNEQFF	TGTGCCAGCAGCTCAACAGCGGGCTCCTACAATGAGCAGTTCTTC
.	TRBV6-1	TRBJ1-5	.	CASSPRENQPQHF	TGTGCCAGCAGCCCTCGGGAGAATCAGCCCCAGCATTTT
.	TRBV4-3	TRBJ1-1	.	CASSQVIAEANTEAFF	TGCGCCAGCAGCCAAGTGATCGCGGAGGCGAACACTGAAGCTTTCTTT
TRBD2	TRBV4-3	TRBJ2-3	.	CASSQEGAGTSGGPSTDTQYF	TGCGCCAGCAGCCAAGAGGGCGCCGGGACTAGCGGGGGGCCTAGCACAGATACGCAGTATTTT
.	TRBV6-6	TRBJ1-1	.	CASSYSVNTEAFF	TGTGCCAGCAGTTACTCCGTGAACACTGAAGCTTTCTTT
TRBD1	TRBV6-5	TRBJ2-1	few	CASSYSRTGDNEQFF	TGTGCCAGCAGTTACTCGAGGACAGGGGACAATGAGCAGTTCTTC
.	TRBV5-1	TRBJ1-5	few	CASSLGGRGSNQPQHF	TGCGCCAGCAGCTTGGGGGGGAGGGGAAGCAATCAGCCCCAGCATTTT
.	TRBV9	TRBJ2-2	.	CASSTRDTGELFF	TGTGCCAGCAGCACACGGGACACCGGGGAGCTGTTTTTT
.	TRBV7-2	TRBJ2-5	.	CASSLPASDYQETQYF	TGTGCCAGCAGCTTACCCGCGAGCGATTACCAAGAGACCCAGTACTTC
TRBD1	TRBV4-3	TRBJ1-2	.	CASSQDGSGTGGYGYTF	TGCGCCAGCAGCCAAGATGGTTCCGGGACAGGGGGTTATGGCTACACCTTC
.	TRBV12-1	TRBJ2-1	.	CASIHTPTSWRLAGVPQENEQFF	TGTGCCAGCATCCACACCCCTACTTCGTGGCGTCTAGCGGGGGTTCCACAAGAGAATGAGCAGTTCTTC
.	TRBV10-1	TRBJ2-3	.	CASSDRGSDTQYF	TGCGCCAGCAGTGATCGGGGGTCAGATACGCAGTATTTT
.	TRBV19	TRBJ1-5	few	CASSWTWGNQPQHF	TGTGCCAGTAGTTGGACATGGGGCAATCAGCCCCAGCATTTT
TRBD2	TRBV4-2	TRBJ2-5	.	CASSQNPTSSGETQYF	TGTGCCAGCAGCCAGAACCCGACTAGCTCGGGAGAGACCCAGTACTTC
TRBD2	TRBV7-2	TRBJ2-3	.	CASSLGGGFRTDTQYF	TGTGCCAGCAGCTTGGGCGGGGGGTTTAGGACAGATACGCAGTATTTT
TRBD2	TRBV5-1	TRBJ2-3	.	CASSPEGLAGGLADTQYF	TGCGCCAGCAGCCCGGAGGGACTAGCGGGAGGGCTGGCAGATACGCAGTATTTT
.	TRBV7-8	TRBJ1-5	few	CASSFQGRYNQPQHF	TGTGCCAGCAGCTTCCAGGGCCGGTACAATCAGCCCCAGCATTTT
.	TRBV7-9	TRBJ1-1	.	CASSHSYQGSTEAFF	TGTGCCAGCAGCCACTCATATCAGGGATCTACTGAAGCTTTCTTT
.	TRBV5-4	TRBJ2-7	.	CASSFPQGYEQYF	TGTGCCAGCAGCTTCCCCCAGGGGTACGAGCAGTACTTC
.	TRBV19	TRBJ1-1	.	CASRPVPNTEAFF	TGTGCCAGTAGACCGGTCCCGAACACTGAAGCTTTCTTT
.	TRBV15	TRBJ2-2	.	CATKWGTPANTGELFF	TGTGCCACCAAATGGGGGACTCCAGCGAACACCGGGGAGCTGTTTTTT
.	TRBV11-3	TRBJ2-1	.	CASSLDRGSNEQFF	TGTGCCAGCAGCTTAGATCGAGGGAGCAATGAGCAGTTCTTC
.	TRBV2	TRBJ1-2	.	CASSVPGESYGYTF	TGTGCCAGCAGTGTTCCAGGGGAAAGCTATGGCTACACCTTC
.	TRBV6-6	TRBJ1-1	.	CASRSQGLEAFF	TGTGCCAGCAGGAGTCAGGGTCTTGAAGCTTTCTTT
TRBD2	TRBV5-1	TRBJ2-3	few	CASSLSPSGAIVTDTQYF	TGCGCCAGCAGCTTGAGCCCTAGCGGGGCCATAGTCACAGATACGCAGTATTTT
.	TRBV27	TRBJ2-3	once	CASSLRPTGRDTQYF	TGTGCCAGCAGTTTACGCCCTACCGGGAGAGATACGCAGTATTTT
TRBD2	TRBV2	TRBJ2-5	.	CASRPGLAGSRGETQYF	TGTGCCAGCAGGCCGGGACTAGCGGGGTCCCGGGGGGAGACCCAGTACTTC
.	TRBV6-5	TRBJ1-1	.	CASSSGIMNTEAFF	TGTGCCAGCAGTTCAGGGATTATGAACACTGAAGCTTTCTTT
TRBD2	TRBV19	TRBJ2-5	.	CASSTMGLEETQYF	TGTGCCAGTAGTACAATGGGACTAGAAGAGACCCAGTACTTC
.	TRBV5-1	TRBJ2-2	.	CASSPDSNTGELFF	TGCGCCAGCAGTCCTGACTCGAACACCGGGGAGCTGTTTTTT
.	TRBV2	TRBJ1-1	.	CASSSTAINTEAFF	TGTGCCAGCAGTAGCACAGCTATCAACACTGAAGCTTTCTTT
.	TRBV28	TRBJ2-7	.	CASSGPPAYEQYF	TGTGCCAGCAGTGGGCCGCCCGCCTACGAGCAGTACTTC
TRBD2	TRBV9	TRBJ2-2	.	CASSIQRGGGGELFF	TGTGCCAGCAGCATTCAGCGGGGGGGCGGCGGGGAGCTGTTTTTT
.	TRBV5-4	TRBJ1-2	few	CASSPTQGNFNYGYTF	TGTGCCAGCAGCCCCACACAGGGAAATTTTAACTATGGCTACACCTTC
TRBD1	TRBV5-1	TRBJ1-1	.	CASSFTGTVNTEAFF	TGCGCCAGCAGCTTTACCGGGACAGTGAACACTGAAGCTTTCTTT
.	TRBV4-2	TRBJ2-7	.	CASSQETAYEQYF	TGTGCCAGCAGCCAAGAGACAGCCTACGAGCAGTACTTC
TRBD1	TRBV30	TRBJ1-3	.	CAWQTGGRNTIYF	TGTGCCTGGCAGACAGGGGGAAGAAACACCATATATTTT
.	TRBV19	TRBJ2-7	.	CASSMRLARAPTYEQYF	TGTGCCAGTAGTATGAGGTTGGCCAGGGCCCCTACCTACGAGCAGTACTTC